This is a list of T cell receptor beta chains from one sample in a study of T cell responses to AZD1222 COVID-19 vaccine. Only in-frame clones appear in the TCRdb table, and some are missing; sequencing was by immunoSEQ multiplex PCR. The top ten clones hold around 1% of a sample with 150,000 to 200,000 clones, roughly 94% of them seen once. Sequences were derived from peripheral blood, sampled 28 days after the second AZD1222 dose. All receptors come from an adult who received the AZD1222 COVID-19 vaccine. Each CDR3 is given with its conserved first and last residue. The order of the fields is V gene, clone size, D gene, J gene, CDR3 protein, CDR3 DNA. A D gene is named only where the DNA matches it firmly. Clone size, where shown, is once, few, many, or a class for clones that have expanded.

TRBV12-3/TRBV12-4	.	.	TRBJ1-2	CASTATNYGYTF	TGTGCCAGCACCGCAACAAACTATGGCTACACCTTC
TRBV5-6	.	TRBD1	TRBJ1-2	CASSFETGGAVDYGYTF	TGTGCCAGCAGCTTCGAGACAGGGGGCGCGGTTGACTATGGCTACACCTTC
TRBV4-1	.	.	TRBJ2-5	CASSYLGGETQYF	TGCGCCAGCAGCTATTTAGGGGGAGAGACCCAGTACTTC
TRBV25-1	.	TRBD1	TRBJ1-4	CASREQGKHEKLFF	TGTGCCAGCAGGGAACAGGGGAAACATGAAAAACTGTTTTTT
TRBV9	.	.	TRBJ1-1	CASSVEGSEAFF	TGTGCCAGCAGCGTAGAGGGGAGTGAAGCTTTCTTT
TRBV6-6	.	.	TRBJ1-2	CASTYRGEGYYGYTF	TGTGCCAGCACCTACCGGGGTGAGGGCTACTATGGCTACACCTTC
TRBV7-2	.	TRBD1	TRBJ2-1	CASSLGGTGGYNEQFF	TGTGCCAGCAGCTTGGGGGGGACAGGGGGTTACAATGAGCAGTTCTTC
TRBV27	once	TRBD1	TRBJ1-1	CASSRAQGAMVRAFF	TGTGCCAGCAGCCGTGCGCAGGGGGCAATGGTGCGAGCTTTCTTT
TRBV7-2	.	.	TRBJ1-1	CASSFSRRNTEAFF	TGTGCCAGCAGCTTCTCAAGAAGGAACACTGAAGCTTTCTTT
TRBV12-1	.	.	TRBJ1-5	CASSFGGGLNQPQHF	TGTGCCAGCAGCTTTGGGGGGGGTTTGAATCAGCCCCAGCATTTT
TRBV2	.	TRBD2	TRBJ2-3	CASSSWPLAGVVTDTQYF	TGTGCCAGCAGTTCCTGGCCCCTAGCGGGGGTTGTGACAGATACGCAGTATTTT
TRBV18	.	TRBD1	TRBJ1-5	CASSAGTGWSNQPQHF	TGTGCCAGCTCAGCCGGGACAGGGTGGAGCAATCAGCCCCAGCATTTT
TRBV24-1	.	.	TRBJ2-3	CATALVRPADTQYF	TGTGCCACCGCCCTGGTCCGACCTGCAGATACGCAGTATTTT
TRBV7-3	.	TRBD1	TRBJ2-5	CASSFAGGETQYF	TGTGCCAGCAGCTTTGCAGGGGGAGAGACCCAGTACTTC
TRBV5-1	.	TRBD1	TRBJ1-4	CASSITGVEKLFF	TGCGCCAGCAGCATAACAGGGGTTGAAAAACTGTTTTTT
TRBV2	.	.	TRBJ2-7	CASSASGRNYEQYF	TGTGCCAGCAGTGCCTCGGGACGGAACTACGAGCAGTACTTC
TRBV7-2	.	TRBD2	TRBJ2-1	CASSLGSGGVNEQFF	TGTGCCAGCAGCTTAGGTAGCGGGGGGGTTAACGAGCAGTTCTTC
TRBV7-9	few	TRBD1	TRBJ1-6	CASNSDRGNSPLHF	TGTGCCAGCAACTCCGACAGGGGAAATTCACCCCTCCACTTT
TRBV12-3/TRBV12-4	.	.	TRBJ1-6	CASSRGVPLHF	TGTGCCAGCAGCAGGGGCGTACCCCTCCACTTT
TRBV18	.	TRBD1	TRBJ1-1	CASSPGTGETEAFF	TGTGCCAGCTCACCTGGGACAGGGGAGACTGAAGCTTTCTTT
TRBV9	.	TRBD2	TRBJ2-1	CASSVGLAGGLHPTFF	TGTGCCAGCAGCGTCGGACTAGCGGGGGGGCTTCACCCTACGTTCTTC
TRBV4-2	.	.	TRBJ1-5	CASSQDLGYEGYQPQHF	TGTGCCAGCAGCCAAGATCTTGGTTATGAGGGTTATCAGCCCCAGCATTTT
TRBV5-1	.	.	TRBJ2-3	CASSLGDTRTDTQYF	TGCGCCAGCAGCTTGGGGGACACCCGCACAGATACGCAGTATTTT
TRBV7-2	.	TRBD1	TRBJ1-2	CASSKDRPYGYTF	TGTGCCAGCAGCAAGGACAGGCCCTATGGCTACACCTTC
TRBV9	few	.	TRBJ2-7	CASSVGGGAYEQYF	TGTGCCAGCAGCGTAGGAGGGGGGGCCTACGAGCAGTACTTC
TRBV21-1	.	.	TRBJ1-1	CASTASAAWTEAFF	TGTGCCAGCACGGCGAGCGCGGCCTGGACTGAAGCTTTCTTT
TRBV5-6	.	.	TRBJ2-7	CASSLVQGSYEQYF	TGTGCCAGCAGCTTGGTACAGGGCTCGTACGAGCAGTACTTC
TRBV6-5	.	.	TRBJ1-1	CASSSPGTTEAFF	TGTGCCAGCAGTTCCCCCGGGACCACTGAAGCTTTCTTT
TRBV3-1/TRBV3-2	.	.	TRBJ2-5	CASSQESETQYF	TGTGCCAGCAGCCAAGAGTCCGAGACCCAGTACTTC
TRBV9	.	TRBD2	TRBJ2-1	CASSASGGGNEQFF	TGTGCCAGCAGCGCTAGCGGGGGGGGAAATGAGCAGTTCTTC
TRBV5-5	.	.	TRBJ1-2	CASSLGSGSLRILGYTF	TGTGCCAGCAGCTTGGGTTCGGGGAGCCTCCGTATCTTGGGCTACACCTTC
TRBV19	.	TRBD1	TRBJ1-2	CASSPQTGIGYTF	TGTGCCAGTAGTCCCCAGACAGGGATCGGCTACACCTTC
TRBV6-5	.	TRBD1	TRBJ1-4	CASSTRQGVNEKLFF	TGTGCCAGCAGTACCAGACAGGGGGTAAATGAAAAACTGTTTTTT
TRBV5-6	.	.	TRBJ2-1	CASSVTWGNEQFF	TGTGCCAGCAGCGTGACCTGGGGGAATGAGCAGTTCTTC
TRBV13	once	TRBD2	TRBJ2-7	CASTPPASGGHEQYF	TGTGCCAGCACCCCCCCGGCGAGCGGGGGTCACGAGCAGTACTTC
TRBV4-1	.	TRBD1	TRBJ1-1	CASSLETGAKAFF	TGCGCCAGCAGCCTCGAGACAGGGGCCAAAGCTTTCTTT
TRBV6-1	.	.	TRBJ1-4	CASSERDLGVNEKLFF	TGTGCCAGCAGTGAAAGGGACCTCGGGGTTAATGAAAAACTGTTTTTT
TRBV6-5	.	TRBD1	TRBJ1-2	CASRRDRTYGYTF	TGTGCCAGCAGGAGGGACAGAACTTATGGCTACACCTTC
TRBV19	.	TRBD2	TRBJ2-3	CASSWKRGGTDTQYF	TGTGCCAGTAGTTGGAAGCGGGGGGGCACAGATACGCAGTATTTT
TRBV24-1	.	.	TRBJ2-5	CATSGFIVKRGGETQYF	TGTGCCACCAGTGGCTTCATAGTAAAAAGGGGTGGTGAGACCCAGTACTTC